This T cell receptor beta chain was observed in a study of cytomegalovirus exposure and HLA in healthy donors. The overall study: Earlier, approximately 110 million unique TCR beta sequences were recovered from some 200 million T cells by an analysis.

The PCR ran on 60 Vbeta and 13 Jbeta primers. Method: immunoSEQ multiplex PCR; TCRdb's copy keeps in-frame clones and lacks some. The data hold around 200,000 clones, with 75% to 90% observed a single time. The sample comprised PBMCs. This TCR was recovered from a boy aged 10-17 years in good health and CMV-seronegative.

In nucleotides, the CDR3 is TGTGCCAGCAGCGTAGATCCAGGGGGGATAGACAGTGAGCAGTTCTTC. This encodes CASSVDPGGIDSEQFF. The V gene is TRBV9, the J gene TRBJ2-1, with a possible D match to TRBD1 (7 bases). The CDR3 consists of 16 residues. Trimming removed 0 bases at V and 9 bases at J, with 19 bases between. Germline CDR1 is SGDLS and CDR2 is YYNGEE.